One T cell receptor beta chain is described in this entry. Its antigen is unknown. After 5'RACE with constant-segment primers, TCR alpha and TCR beta cDNA libraries carrying sample barcodes and UMIs were obtained. Each CDR3 protein gets one entry after TCRdb re-called the 5' RACE reads with MiXCR. The sample contains roughly 350,000 distinct CDR3 sequences, roughly an eighth of which appear only once. The data stem from a study of T-cell memory formation after mild COVID-19. For the study at large: Each donor largely had its own TCR clusters.

Study-wide results and limits: The appearance of some responding clones in pre-infection memory suggested that cross-reactive memory joined. Day 15 to 85 contracting clones showed balanced CD4/CD8; later expanders leaned CD4+.

The TCR sequence derives from a man aged 18 to 29 who had mild COVID-19 (a few samples of this study predate the infection). Cell type and time point are not known. The sequencing input was PBMCs or a T cell subset sorted from them (not recorded which).

CDR3 sequence reads: CASSHKDRNTEAFF. CDR3 in DNA: TGCGCCAGCAGCCACAAGGACAGGAACACTGAAGCTTTCTTT. V is TRBV4-1 and J is TRBJ1-1; possibly TRBD1 for D (6 bases). Deletions cut 3 bases from V and 1 base from J, with 9 bases between. CDR1 is MGHRA and CDR2 is YSYEKL in the germline V gene. This CDR3 has 14 residues.